The sample holds a few counts of the clone carrying this T cell receptor beta chain. Its antigen is still unknown. In making TCR cDNA, 5'RACE template switching added a universal primer site and UMIs to it. One entry per CDR3 protein, called by TCRdb with MiXCR from the 5' RACE reads. The sample gives 600,000 to 750,000 distinct CDR3 sequences, about 12% of which show up once; about 15% is in the top ten. The CDR3 is 13 residues long. The ends were cut back, 3 bases at V and 2 bases at J, with 9 bases in the middle. In germline, CDR1 is DFQATT, CDR2 SNEGSKA (reference sequence). The data stem from a study of T cells after yellow fever vaccination. Overall study results and limits: Weaker overall was a secondary response that nonetheless peaked faster, on day 5 versus 15. A small share of clonotypes appeared in both CD4 and CD8 compartments.

Specimen: PBMCs, collected on the day of the yellow fever booster vaccination. This clonotype was obtained from a man younger than 45 who received the YFV17D yellow fever vaccine. The chain combines TRBV20-1 with TRBJ2-3; possibly TRBD2 for D (5 bases). CDR3 sequence: CSARGVSTDTQYF. CDR3 coding DNA: TGCAGTGCTAGGGGAGTTTCCACAGATACGCAGTATTTT.